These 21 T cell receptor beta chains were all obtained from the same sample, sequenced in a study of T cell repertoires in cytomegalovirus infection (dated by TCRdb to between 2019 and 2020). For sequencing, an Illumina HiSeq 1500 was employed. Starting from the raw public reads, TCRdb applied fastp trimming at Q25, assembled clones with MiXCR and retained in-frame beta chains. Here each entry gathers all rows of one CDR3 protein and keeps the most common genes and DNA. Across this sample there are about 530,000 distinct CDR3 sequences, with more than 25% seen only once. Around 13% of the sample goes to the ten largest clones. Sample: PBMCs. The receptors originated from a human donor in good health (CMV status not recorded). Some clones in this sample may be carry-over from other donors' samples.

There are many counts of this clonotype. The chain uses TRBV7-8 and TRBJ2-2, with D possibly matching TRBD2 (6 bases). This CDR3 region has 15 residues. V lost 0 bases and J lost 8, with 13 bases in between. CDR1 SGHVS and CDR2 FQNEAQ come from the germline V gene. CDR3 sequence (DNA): TGTGCCAGCAGCTTAGCGGTCGGGGCGGGGGGGGAGCTGTTTTTT. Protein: CASSLAVGAGGELFF.

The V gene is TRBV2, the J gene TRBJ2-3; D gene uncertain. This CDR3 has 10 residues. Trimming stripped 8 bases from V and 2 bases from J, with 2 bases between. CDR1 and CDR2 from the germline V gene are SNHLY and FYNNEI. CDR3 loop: CASLTDTQYF. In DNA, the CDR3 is TGTGCCAGCCTCACAGATACGCAGTATTTT.

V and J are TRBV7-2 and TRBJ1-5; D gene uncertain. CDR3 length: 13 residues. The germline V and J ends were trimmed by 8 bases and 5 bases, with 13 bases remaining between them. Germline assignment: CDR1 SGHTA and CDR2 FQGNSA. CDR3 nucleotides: TGTGCCAGCGCCCTGGCACGCTATCAGCCCCAGCATTTT. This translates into CASALARYQPQHF.

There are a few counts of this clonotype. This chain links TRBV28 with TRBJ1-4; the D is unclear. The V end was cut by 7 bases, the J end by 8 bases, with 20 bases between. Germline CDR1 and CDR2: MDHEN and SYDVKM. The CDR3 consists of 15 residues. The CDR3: CASTKPRGNKEKLFF. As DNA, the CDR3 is TGTGCCAGCACCAAACCTAGAGGGAACAAAGAAAAACTGTTTTTT.

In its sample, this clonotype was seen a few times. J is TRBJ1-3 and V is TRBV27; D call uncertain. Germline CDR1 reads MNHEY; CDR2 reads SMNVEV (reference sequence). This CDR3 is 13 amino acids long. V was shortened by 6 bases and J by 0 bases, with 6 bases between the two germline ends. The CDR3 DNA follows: TGTGCCAGCAGAGGTACCTCTGGAAACACCATATATTTT. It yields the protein CASRGTSGNTIYF.

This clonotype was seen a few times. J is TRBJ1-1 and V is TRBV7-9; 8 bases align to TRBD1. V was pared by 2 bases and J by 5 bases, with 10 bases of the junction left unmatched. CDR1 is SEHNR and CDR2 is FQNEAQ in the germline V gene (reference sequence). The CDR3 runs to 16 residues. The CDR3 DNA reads TGTGCCAGCAGCTTATCAGGGGGCGCCGGATGGACTGAAGCTTTCTTT. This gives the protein CASSLSGGAGWTEAFF.

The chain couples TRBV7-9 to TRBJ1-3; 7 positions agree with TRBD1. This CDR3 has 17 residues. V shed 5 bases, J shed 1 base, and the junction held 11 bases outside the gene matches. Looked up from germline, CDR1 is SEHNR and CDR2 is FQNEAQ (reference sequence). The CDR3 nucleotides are TGTGCCAGCAGCATGGGACAGCGTTGGGTGTCTGGAAACACCATATATTTT. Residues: CASSMGQRWVSGNTIYF.

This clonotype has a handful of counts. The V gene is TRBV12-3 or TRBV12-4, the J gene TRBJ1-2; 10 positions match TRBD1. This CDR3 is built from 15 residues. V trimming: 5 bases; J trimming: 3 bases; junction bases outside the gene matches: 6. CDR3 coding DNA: TGTGCCAGCAGTGCCGACAGGGGGCGCGACTATGGCTACACCTTC. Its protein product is CASSADRGRDYGYTF.

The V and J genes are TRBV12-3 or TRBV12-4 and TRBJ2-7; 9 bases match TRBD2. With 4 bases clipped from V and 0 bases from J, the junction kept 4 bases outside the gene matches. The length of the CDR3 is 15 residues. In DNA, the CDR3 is TGTGCCAGCAGTTCTGATAGCGGGAGCTCCTACGAGCAGTACTTC. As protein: CASSSDSGSSYEQYF.

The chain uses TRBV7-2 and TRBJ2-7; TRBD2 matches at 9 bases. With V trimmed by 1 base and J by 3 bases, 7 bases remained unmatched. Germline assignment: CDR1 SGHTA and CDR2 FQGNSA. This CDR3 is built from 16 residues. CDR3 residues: CASSLGGGGGGYEQYF. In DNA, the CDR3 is TGTGCCAGCAGCTTAGGCGGGGGGGGGGGGGGCTACGAGCAGTACTTC.

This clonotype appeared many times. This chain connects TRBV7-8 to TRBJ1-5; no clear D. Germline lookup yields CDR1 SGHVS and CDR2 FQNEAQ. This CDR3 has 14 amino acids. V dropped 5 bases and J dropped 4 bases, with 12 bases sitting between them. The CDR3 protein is CASSPTPGNQPQHF. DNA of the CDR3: TGTGCCAGCAGCCCGACCCCGGGAAATCAGCCCCAGCATTTT.

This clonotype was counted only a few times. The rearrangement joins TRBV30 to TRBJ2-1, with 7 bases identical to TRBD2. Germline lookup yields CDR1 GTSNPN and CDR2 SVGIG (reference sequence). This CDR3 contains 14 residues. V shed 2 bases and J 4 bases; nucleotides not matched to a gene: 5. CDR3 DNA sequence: TGTGCCTGGAGTATCAGCGGGAATTACAATGAGCAGTTCTTC. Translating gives CAWSISGNYNEQFF.

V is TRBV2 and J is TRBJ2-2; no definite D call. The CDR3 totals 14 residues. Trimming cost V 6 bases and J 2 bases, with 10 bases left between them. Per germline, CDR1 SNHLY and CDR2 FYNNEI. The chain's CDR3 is CASSVQRNTGELFF. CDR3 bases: TGTGCCAGCAGCGTACAGAGAAACACCGGGGAGCTGTTTTTT.

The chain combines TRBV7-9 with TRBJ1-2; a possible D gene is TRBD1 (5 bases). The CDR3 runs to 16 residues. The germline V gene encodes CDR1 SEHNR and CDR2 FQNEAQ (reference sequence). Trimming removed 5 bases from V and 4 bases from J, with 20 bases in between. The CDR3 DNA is TGTGCCAGCAGCACGCACCGGGACCCAGCTGCCTATGGCTACACCTTC. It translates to CASSTHRDPAAYGYTF.

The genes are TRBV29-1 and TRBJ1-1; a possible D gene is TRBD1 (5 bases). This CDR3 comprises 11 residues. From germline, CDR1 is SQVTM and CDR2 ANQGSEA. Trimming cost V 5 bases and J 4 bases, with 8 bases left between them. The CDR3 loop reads CSVQGGTEAFF. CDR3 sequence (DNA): TGCAGCGTTCAGGGTGGCACTGAAGCTTTCTTT.

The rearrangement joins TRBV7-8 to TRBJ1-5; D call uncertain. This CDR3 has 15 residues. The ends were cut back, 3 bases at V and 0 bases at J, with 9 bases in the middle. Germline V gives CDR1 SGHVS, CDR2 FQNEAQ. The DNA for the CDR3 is TGTGCCAGCAGCTTTGGAGGAAATAGCAATCAGCCCCAGCATTTT. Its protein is CASSFGGNSNQPQHF.

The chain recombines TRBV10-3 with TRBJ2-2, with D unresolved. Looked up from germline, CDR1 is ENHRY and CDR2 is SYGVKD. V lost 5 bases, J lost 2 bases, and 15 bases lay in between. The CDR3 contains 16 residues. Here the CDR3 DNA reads TGTGCCATCAGTAATCACGGCCCTCGAAACACCGGGGAGCTGTTTTTT. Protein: CAISNHGPRNTGELFF.

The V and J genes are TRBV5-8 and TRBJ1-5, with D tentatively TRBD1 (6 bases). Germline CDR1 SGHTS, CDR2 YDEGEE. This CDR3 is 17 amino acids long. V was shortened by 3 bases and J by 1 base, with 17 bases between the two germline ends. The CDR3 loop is CASSSLGSRGSNQPQHF. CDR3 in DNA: TGTGCCAGCAGCTCCCTCGGGTCGAGGGGGAGCAATCAGCCCCAGCATTTT.

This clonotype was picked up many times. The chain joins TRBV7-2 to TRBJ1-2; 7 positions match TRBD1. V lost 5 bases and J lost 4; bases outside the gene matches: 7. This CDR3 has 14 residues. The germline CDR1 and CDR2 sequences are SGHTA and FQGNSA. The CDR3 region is CASSQDRNLYGYTF. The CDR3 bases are TGTGCCAGCAGCCAGGACAGGAACCTCTATGGCTACACCTTC.

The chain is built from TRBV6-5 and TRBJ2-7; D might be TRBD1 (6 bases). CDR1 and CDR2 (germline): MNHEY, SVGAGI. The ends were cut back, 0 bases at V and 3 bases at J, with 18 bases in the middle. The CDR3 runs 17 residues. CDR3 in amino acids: CASSYSGAGRVGYEQYF. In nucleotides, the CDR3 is TGTGCCAGCAGTTACTCGGGGGCAGGCCGGGTGGGCTACGAGCAGTACTTC.

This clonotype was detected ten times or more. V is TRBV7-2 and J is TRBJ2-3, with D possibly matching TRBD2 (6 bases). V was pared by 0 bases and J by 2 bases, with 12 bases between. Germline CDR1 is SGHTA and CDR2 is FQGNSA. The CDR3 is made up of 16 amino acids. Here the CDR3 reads CASSLAGTGATDTQYF. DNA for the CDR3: TGTGCCAGCAGCTTAGCGGGGACTGGGGCCACAGATACGCAGTATTTT.